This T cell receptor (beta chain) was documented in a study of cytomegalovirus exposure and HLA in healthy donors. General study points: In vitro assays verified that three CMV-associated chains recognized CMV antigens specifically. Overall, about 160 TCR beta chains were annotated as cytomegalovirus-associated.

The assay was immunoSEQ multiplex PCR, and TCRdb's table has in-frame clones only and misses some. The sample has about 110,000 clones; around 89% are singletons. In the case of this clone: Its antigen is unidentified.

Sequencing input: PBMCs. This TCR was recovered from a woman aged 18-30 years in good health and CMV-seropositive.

The DNA of the CDR3 is TGTGCCAGCAGAAGAGACAGGGGGCTAGATCAGCCCCAGCATTTT. The encoded protein is CASRRDRGLDQPQHF. J is TRBJ1-5 and V is TRBV28; TRBD1 agrees at 10 bases. V was clipped by 6 bases and J by 5 bases; unmatched bases: 7. Germline values: CDR1 MDHEN, CDR2 SYDVKM. The CDR3 extends over 15 amino acids. The full variable domain, with the rest looked up from reference TRBV28 and TRBJ1-5, is DVKVTQSSRYLVKRTGEKVFLECVQDMDHENMFWYRQDPGLGLRLIYFSYDVKMKEKGDIPEGYSVSREKKERFSLILESASTNQTSMYLCASRRDRGLDQPQHFGDGTRLSIL.